A selection of T cell receptor beta chains follows, all from one sample in a study of blood T cell repertoires in COVID-19. Sequencing was performed with immunoSEQ multiplex PCR; in TCRdb, only in-frame clones are kept and a portion is missing. This sample carries around 140,000 clones, 88% of them seen once, and the ten largest clones take about 11%. The source material was peripheral blood. The receptors here all came from a man in his 60s with active or convalescent COVID-19. The CDR3 runs from the conserved cysteine through the conserved F or W. A D gene is named only where the DNA matches it firmly. Not all rows give a size; the values are once, few, many and, for expanded clones, a class.

D	size	V	J	DNA	CDR3
TRBD2	-	TRBV7-2	TRBJ2-5	TGTGCCAGCAGCCCTTGGCTAGCGGGAGAAGAGACCCAGTACTTC	CASSPWLAGEETQYF
TRBD1	once	TRBV10-3	TRBJ1-2	TGTGCCATCAGAAGGGACAGTTCTAACTATGGCTACACCTTC	CAIRRDSSNYGYTF
TRBD1	few	TRBV7-2	TRBJ1-4	TGTGCCAGCAGTCTCGGACAGGGGTTTTTAACTAATGAAAAACTGTTTTTT	CASSLGQGFLTNEKLFF
-	-	TRBV19	TRBJ1-5	TGTGCCAGTAGTATCGACAGGACGAACTGGGATAGCAATCAGCCCCAGCATTTT	CASSIDRTNWDSNQPQHF
-	-	TRBV11-3	TRBJ2-2	TGTGCCAGCAGCCTTGTGAACACCGGGGAGCTGTTTTTT	CASSLVNTGELFF
TRBD1	-	TRBV4-1	TRBJ2-6	TGCGCCAGCAGCCATACAGGGGTCTCTGGGGCCAACGTCCTGACTTTC	CASSHTGVSGANVLTF
-	-	TRBV5-1	TRBJ2-1	TGCGCCAGCTTCGCGGGCCTGATGGGCAATGAGCAGTTCTTC	CASFAGLMGNEQFF
-	once	TRBV21-1	TRBJ2-5	TGTGCCAGCAGCAAAGGATCCGGAGGAGATCAAGAGACCCAGTACTTC	CASSKGSGGDQETQYF
TRBD1	-	TRBV19	TRBJ1-5	TGTGCCAGTGAAGGACAGGGCAGGCAGCCCCAGCATTTT	CASEGQGRQPQHF
TRBD1	-	TRBV28	TRBJ2-1	TGTGCCAGCAGTTCAGGGGGCGCCGGCGACAATGAGCAGTTCTTC	CASSSGGAGDNEQFF
-	-	TRBV11-2	TRBJ1-6	TGTGCCAGCAGCTTACCCCCCCTACCCGTTAATTCACCCCTCCACTTT	CASSLPPLPVNSPLHF
TRBD2	-	TRBV9	TRBJ2-3	TGTGCCAGCAGCGTAGCTATGGCGGGAGGGACAGATACGCAGTATTTT	CASSVAMAGGTDTQYF
-	once	TRBV19	TRBJ1-5	TGTGCCAGTAGTCTCACAGGGCGGCCTCAGCCCCAGCATTTT	CASSLTGRPQPQHF
-	-	TRBV5-1	TRBJ1-2	TGCGCCAGCGCTCCATCAGGGTATGGCTACACCTTC	CASAPSGYGYTF
-	-	TRBV2	TRBJ1-6	TGTGCCAGCAGTGAAGAGTGGCAGGATCAATCACCCCTCCACTTT	CASSEEWQDQSPLHF
-	-	TRBV19	TRBJ1-5	TGTGCCAGTAGTATAAGGGGTGAACAGCCCCAGCATTTT	CASSIRGEQPQHF
-	-	TRBV10-2	TRBJ2-1	TGCGCCACCACGACCGGGATTAATGAGCAGTTCTTC	CATTTGINEQFF
-	-	TRBV28	TRBJ2-7	TGTGCCAGCGGACTGATGGCCGACGAGCAGTACTTC	CASGLMADEQYF
-	once	TRBV11-2	TRBJ1-1	TGTGCCAGCAGCTCCGACGGCAGGGGCACTGAAGCTTTCTTT	CASSSDGRGTEAFF
TRBD1	-	TRBV5-4	TRBJ2-7	TGTGCCAGCAGCTTGGCCTGGGACAGCAACTACGAGCAGTACTTC	CASSLAWDSNYEQYF
-	-	TRBV7-6	TRBJ2-1	TGTGCCAGCAGCTCCGTATTTAGCTCCTACAATGAGCAGTTCTTC	CASSSVFSSYNEQFF
-	-	TRBV11-2	TRBJ2-1	TGTGCCAGCAGGCCGGACAGCCTGACCTACAATGAGCAGTTCTTC	CASRPDSLTYNEQFF
-	few	TRBV4-3	TRBJ2-6	TGCGCCAGCAGCCAAGATAGGGGTTCCTCTGGGGCCAACGTCCTGACTTTC	CASSQDRGSSGANVLTF
-	-	TRBV28	TRBJ2-7	TGTGCCAGCAGTAAATTGGACGGGACTTACGAGCAGTACTTC	CASSKLDGTYEQYF
TRBD1	-	TRBV10-3	TRBJ2-2	TGTGCCATCAGTGGGACAGGGGCGAACACCGGGGAGCTGTTTTTT	CAISGTGANTGELFF
-	-	TRBV27	TRBJ1-6	TGTGCCAGCAAACTGGTCGGACAGAATAATTCACCCCTCCACTTT	CASKLVGQNNSPLHF
-	-	TRBV7-3	TRBJ1-1	TGTGCCAGCAGCCTAACAGGGTCGGGGATCACTGAAGCTTTCTTT	CASSLTGSGITEAFF
-	-	TRBV24-1	TRBJ1-1	TGTGCCACCAGTGACGCTCGTAGAAACACTGAAGCTTTCTTT	CATSDARRNTEAFF
-	-	TRBV25-1	TRBJ2-2	TGTGCCAGCAGTGTCACAGCCTACACCGGGGAGCTGTTTTTT	CASSVTAYTGELFF
-	few	TRBV14	TRBJ2-6	TGTGCCAGCAGCCTCGCAGGGACCAACGTCCTGACTTTC	CASSLAGTNVLTF
-	once	TRBV11-2	TRBJ2-2	TGTGCCAGCAGCTTCACAGGGTCCGGGGAGCTGTTTTTT	CASSFTGSGELFF
TRBD2	-	TRBV19	TRBJ2-1	TGTGCCAGTATGGGTGAAGCGGGGGCTATTTCCTACAATGAGCAGTTCTTC	CASMGEAGAISYNEQFF
TRBD2	-	TRBV24-1	TRBJ2-3	TGTGCCACCAGTGATGGACTAGCGGGTTCAGATACGCAGTATTTT	CATSDGLAGSDTQYF
-	-	TRBV4-2	TRBJ1-6	TGTGCCAGCAGCCAAGATAGGGGGATACAGTGGAGCTCCTATAATTCACCCCTCCACTTT	CASSQDRGIQWSSYNSPLHF
-	-	TRBV11-2	TRBJ1-3	TGTGCCAGCAGCTTAGACGCGGATATTACGGGGTCGAACACCATATATTTT	CASSLDADITGSNTIYF
-	-	TRBV7-3	TRBJ2-2	TGTGCCAGCAGCCTCACGGGACAGAACACCGGGGAGCTGTTTTTT	CASSLTGQNTGELFF
-	-	TRBV19	TRBJ1-5	TGTGCCAGTAGGTTCTGGGAGCGCAATCAGCCCCAGCATTTT	CASRFWERNQPQHF
-	-	TRBV28	TRBJ1-5	TGTGCCAGCAGTTTATACGGACAGTCTCATCAGCCCCAGCATTTT	CASSLYGQSHQPQHF
TRBD1	-	TRBV6-5	TRBJ2-7	TGTGCCAGCATGGGACAGGTCTACGAGCAGTACTTC	CASMGQVYEQYF
-	-	TRBV27	TRBJ2-7	TGTGCCAGCAGTTTCAGCCCCAGGGGATCGGATGAGCAGTACTTC	CASSFSPRGSDEQYF
TRBD2	-	TRBV14	TRBJ2-1	TGTGCCAGCAGCCAAGCGGGACTAGCGGGCAATGAGCAGTTCTTC	CASSQAGLAGNEQFF
TRBD1	-	TRBV5-6	TRBJ2-1	TGTGCCAGCAGCTCAGGACAGGGTGGATGGAATGAGCAGTTCTTC	CASSSGQGGWNEQFF
-	-	TRBV18	TRBJ1-1	TGTGCCAGCTCACCCTCACAGGGTCGGAACACTGAAGCTTTCTTT	CASSPSQGRNTEAFF
TRBD2	-	TRBV9	TRBJ2-1	TGTGCCAGCAGTCGCCTTAGCGGGAGGGCATACAATGAGCAGTTCTTC	CASSRLSGRAYNEQFF
TRBD2	-	TRBV27	TRBJ2-7	TGTGCCAGCAGTTTACGTGTAGGACTAGCGGGTAGCGAGCAGTACTTC	CASSLRVGLAGSEQYF
-	-	TRBV7-8	TRBJ1-3	TGTGCCAGCAGCTTAGGGGTGAGGGCTGGAAACACCATATATTTT	CASSLGVRAGNTIYF
-	-	TRBV18	TRBJ1-6	TGTGCCAGCTCACCACCGGGAAGGGGTCTAAACTTCTATAATTCACCCCTCCACTTT	CASSPPGRGLNFYNSPLHF
-	-	TRBV5-1	TRBJ2-7	TGCGCCAGCAGCCCGAGCTCCTACGAGCAGTACTTC	CASSPSSYEQYF
TRBD2	once	TRBV7-6	TRBJ2-3	TGTGCCAGCAGCTTAGCGCCCCGCATTGTGGGGACTAGCGGAGGCACAGATACGCAGTATTTT	CASSLAPRIVGTSGGTDTQYF